The rows below give T cell receptor beta chains drawn from one sample of a study of PD-1 blockade in classical Hodgkin lymphoma. The repertoire was sequenced with immunoSEQ multiplex PCR; TCRdb's copy has only in-frame clones and lacks some. The sample shows 25,000 to 35,000 clones, 60% to 85% of them seen only once. The source material was peripheral blood mononuclear cells (PBMCs), sampled before the second cycle of nivolumab. Source of these receptors: a human donor with classical Hodgkin lymphoma. Both conserved end residues are part of each CDR3. Fields, in order: V gene, clone size, D gene, J gene, CDR3 DNA, CDR3 protein. D genes are given only for firm matches. Only some rows state a clone size, as once, few, many or a class for expanded clones.

v_gene: TRBV7-8
abundance: few
d_gene: TRBD2
j_gene: TRBJ2-7
CDR3nt: TGTGCCAGCAGCTTATGGAGCGGGGGGGCCTTCGAGCAGTACTTC
CDR3aa: CASSLWSGGAFEQYF

v_gene: TRBV11-2
abundance: few
d_gene: -
j_gene: TRBJ2-4
CDR3nt: TGTGCCAGCACCCTTCGGGGGTTTGACATTCAGTACTTC
CDR3aa: CASTLRGFDIQYF

v_gene: TRBV2
abundance: -
d_gene: -
j_gene: TRBJ2-7
CDR3nt: TGTGCCAGCGTCAGGGAGACCTACGAGCAGTACTTC
CDR3aa: CASVRETYEQYF

v_gene: TRBV19
abundance: -
d_gene: -
j_gene: TRBJ2-3
CDR3nt: TGTGCCAGTAGTATGGACCCTGGGGGTACGCAGTATTTT
CDR3aa: CASSMDPGGTQYF

v_gene: TRBV6-6
abundance: few
d_gene: TRBD2
j_gene: TRBJ2-5
CDR3nt: TGTGCCAGCAGTTACCATATAGCGGGGGGGGAGACCCAGTACTTC
CDR3aa: CASSYHIAGGETQYF

v_gene: TRBV30
abundance: -
d_gene: -
j_gene: TRBJ2-2
CDR3nt: TGTGCCTGGAGCCCTCTTAGCGACGGGGGGCCTAGCACCGGGGAGCTGTTTTTT
CDR3aa: CAWSPLSDGGPSTGELFF

v_gene: TRBV9
abundance: -
d_gene: TRBD1
j_gene: TRBJ2-1
CDR3nt: TGTGCCAGCAGCGTAGAAGGGACAGCTACTTTGGAGCAGTTCTTC
CDR3aa: CASSVEGTATLEQFF

v_gene: TRBV28
abundance: -
d_gene: TRBD1
j_gene: TRBJ1-1
CDR3nt: TGTGCCAGCAGTTTCCCCGGACAGGGAAGCAGTTATTGGGCTGAAGCTTTCTTT
CDR3aa: CASSFPGQGSSYWAEAFF

v_gene: TRBV27
abundance: -
d_gene: -
j_gene: TRBJ1-4
CDR3nt: TGTGCCAGCAGTTCGACGACAGACCCGAATGAAAAACTGTTTTTT
CDR3aa: CASSSTTDPNEKLFF

v_gene: TRBV30
abundance: -
d_gene: -
j_gene: TRBJ1-1
CDR3nt: TGTGCCTGGAGAGGAGGGATCACTGAAGCTTTCTTT
CDR3aa: CAWRGGITEAFF

v_gene: TRBV2
abundance: -
d_gene: -
j_gene: TRBJ2-5
CDR3nt: TGTGCCAGCAGCGGCGGGTCCTCGTACCAAGAGACCCAGTACTTC
CDR3aa: CASSGGSSYQETQYF

v_gene: TRBV6-5
abundance: -
d_gene: -
j_gene: TRBJ1-1
CDR3nt: TGTGCCAGCGGACTATCCTGGAACACTGAAGCTTTCTTT
CDR3aa: CASGLSWNTEAFF

v_gene: TRBV5-6
abundance: -
d_gene: -
j_gene: TRBJ1-5
CDR3nt: TGTGCCAGCAGCTTACAGCTACCCAATCAGCCCCAGCATTTT
CDR3aa: CASSLQLPNQPQHF

v_gene: TRBV7-7
abundance: -
d_gene: TRBD1
j_gene: TRBJ1-5
CDR3nt: TGTGCTAGCAGCCTAGAAAAAATACAAGACAGGGCGGAGAATCAGCCCCAGCATTTT
CDR3aa: CASSLEKIQDRAENQPQHF

v_gene: TRBV7-7
abundance: -
d_gene: TRBD2
j_gene: TRBJ2-1
CDR3nt: TGTGCTAGCAGCTTGTCCCGGGGGGACTTCAATGAGCAGTTCTTC
CDR3aa: CASSLSRGDFNEQFF

v_gene: TRBV2
abundance: -
d_gene: -
j_gene: TRBJ2-1
CDR3nt: TGTGCCAGCAGTGAAGCCGAACCTGTAACCTACAATGAGCAGTTCTTC
CDR3aa: CASSEAEPVTYNEQFF

v_gene: TRBV19
abundance: -
d_gene: -
j_gene: TRBJ2-1
CDR3nt: TGTGCCAGTAGTATAGTGTTCAGGGGCTCCTACAATGAGCAGTTCTTC
CDR3aa: CASSIVFRGSYNEQFF

v_gene: TRBV11-1
abundance: -
d_gene: -
j_gene: TRBJ2-1
CDR3nt: TGTGCCAGCAGCTCCCTTCGACTAGAGCAGTTCTTC
CDR3aa: CASSSLRLEQFF

v_gene: TRBV10-3
abundance: -
d_gene: -
j_gene: TRBJ1-3
CDR3nt: TGTGCCATCAGTGTTCGGAATTTCTCTGGAAACACCATATATTTT
CDR3aa: CAISVRNFSGNTIYF

v_gene: TRBV11-2
abundance: -
d_gene: -
j_gene: TRBJ2-7
CDR3nt: TGTGCCAGCAGCTTAGATGGGGTAATGGACAGCGGTGGGTACGAGCAGTACTTC
CDR3aa: CASSLDGVMDSGGYEQYF

v_gene: TRBV2
abundance: -
d_gene: -
j_gene: TRBJ1-1
CDR3nt: TGTGCCAGCAAAGGACCCAAGTCGGTTAACACTGAAGCTTTCTTT
CDR3aa: CASKGPKSVNTEAFF

v_gene: TRBV11-2
abundance: -
d_gene: -
j_gene: TRBJ1-2
CDR3nt: TGTGCCAGCAGCTTAGGGTCCCCCGGAGGTGGCTACACCTTC
CDR3aa: CASSLGSPGGGYTF

v_gene: TRBV7-7
abundance: -
d_gene: -
j_gene: TRBJ2-7
CDR3nt: TGTGCTAGCAGCTTAAATTTCGGACACGAGCAGTACTTC
CDR3aa: CASSLNFGHEQYF

v_gene: TRBV6-6
abundance: -
d_gene: -
j_gene: TRBJ2-3
CDR3nt: TGTGCCTCAGGGGCCACAGATACGCAGTATTTT
CDR3aa: CASGATDTQYF

v_gene: TRBV7-9
abundance: -
d_gene: -
j_gene: TRBJ2-7
CDR3nt: TGTGCCAGCAGCTCGACAGTCGACCTCTACGAGCAGTACTTC
CDR3aa: CASSSTVDLYEQYF

v_gene: TRBV7-9
abundance: few
d_gene: -
j_gene: TRBJ1-4
CDR3nt: TGTGCCAGCAGCTCCGGACAGCACTCGGGTGAAAAACTGTTTTTT
CDR3aa: CASSSGQHSGEKLFF

v_gene: TRBV28
abundance: -
d_gene: -
j_gene: TRBJ1-2
CDR3nt: TGTGCCAGCAGTTCGGGCTCAAATGTCTATGGCTACACCTTC
CDR3aa: CASSSGSNVYGYTF

v_gene: TRBV4-3
abundance: -
d_gene: TRBD1
j_gene: TRBJ1-1
CDR3nt: TGCGCCAGCAGCCAAGAACAGGGGAGGACTGAAGCTTTCTTT
CDR3aa: CASSQEQGRTEAFF

v_gene: TRBV7-6
abundance: -
d_gene: TRBD2
j_gene: TRBJ2-5
CDR3nt: TGTGCCAGCAGCTGGACTAGCCGGGGGACCCAGTACTTC
CDR3aa: CASSWTSRGTQYF

v_gene: TRBV25-1
abundance: once
d_gene: -
j_gene: TRBJ2-1
CDR3nt: TGTGCCAGCAGTGAACGAAACGACAGGTCGTTAGTACTCAATGAGCAGTTCTTC
CDR3aa: CASSERNDRSLVLNEQFF

v_gene: TRBV5-6
abundance: few
d_gene: -
j_gene: TRBJ1-1
CDR3nt: TGTGCCAGCAGCCAAACGGCAAGGGGCACTGAAGCTTTCTTT
CDR3aa: CASSQTARGTEAFF

v_gene: TRBV6-5
abundance: -
d_gene: -
j_gene: TRBJ2-1
CDR3nt: TGTGCCAGCAGTTATTCTAGATACAATGAGCAGTTCTTC
CDR3aa: CASSYSRYNEQFF

v_gene: TRBV6-6
abundance: -
d_gene: -
j_gene: TRBJ1-4
CDR3nt: TGTGCCAGCAGTCCGCGGGGGGGTGAAAAACTGTTTTTT
CDR3aa: CASSPRGGEKLFF

v_gene: TRBV28
abundance: -
d_gene: TRBD1
j_gene: TRBJ1-1
CDR3nt: TGTGCCAGCAGTTCCACGGACAGGGGGGACACTGAAGCTTTCTTT
CDR3aa: CASSSTDRGDTEAFF

v_gene: TRBV7-6
abundance: -
d_gene: TRBD1
j_gene: TRBJ1-3
CDR3nt: TGTGCCAGCAGCTTAGGACAGGGCTCTGGAAACACCATATATTTT
CDR3aa: CASSLGQGSGNTIYF

v_gene: TRBV5-1
abundance: -
d_gene: -
j_gene: TRBJ1-6
CDR3nt: TGCGCCAGCAGCTTGGAACAGGGTAATTCACCCCTCCACTTT
CDR3aa: CASSLEQGNSPLHF

v_gene: TRBV6-5
abundance: few
d_gene: -
j_gene: TRBJ1-3
CDR3nt: TGTGCCAGCAGTAGTACAGAATTCTCTGGAAACACCATATATTTT
CDR3aa: CASSSTEFSGNTIYF

v_gene: TRBV19
abundance: once
d_gene: -
j_gene: TRBJ2-7
CDR3nt: TGTGCCAGTAGTATAAGCCCTTCCGAGCAGTACTTC
CDR3aa: CASSISPSEQYF

v_gene: TRBV28
abundance: -
d_gene: -
j_gene: TRBJ2-7
CDR3nt: TGTGCCAGCAGTTTACTAGTTCGAGAGCAGTACTTC
CDR3aa: CASSLLVREQYF

v_gene: TRBV11-2
abundance: -
d_gene: -
j_gene: TRBJ1-3
CDR3nt: TGTGCCAGCAGCCTACCCGACAGTCTAATCTCTGGAAACACCATATATTTT
CDR3aa: CASSLPDSLISGNTIYF

v_gene: TRBV18
abundance: -
d_gene: -
j_gene: TRBJ1-1
CDR3nt: TGTGCCAGCTCACCTACCGGACCGAACACTGAAGCTTTCTTT
CDR3aa: CASSPTGPNTEAFF

v_gene: TRBV4-3
abundance: -
d_gene: -
j_gene: TRBJ1-4
CDR3nt: TGCGCCAGCAGCCTTAGGGGAGGGGATGAAAAACTGTTTTTT
CDR3aa: CASSLRGGDEKLFF

v_gene: TRBV2
abundance: -
d_gene: -
j_gene: TRBJ2-5
CDR3nt: TGTGCCAGCAGTGAGTCGGCTAGCCTAAGAGTGACCCAGTACTTC
CDR3aa: CASSESASLRVTQYF

v_gene: TRBV5-4
abundance: -
d_gene: TRBD1
j_gene: TRBJ1-1
CDR3nt: TGTGCCAGCAGCAAAACAGGGGTGAACACTGAAGCTTTCTTT
CDR3aa: CASSKTGVNTEAFF

v_gene: TRBV7-9
abundance: -
d_gene: -
j_gene: TRBJ2-5
CDR3nt: TGTGCCAGCAGCTCCCCCGGGGGGACAGAAGAGACCCAGTACTTC
CDR3aa: CASSSPGGTEETQYF